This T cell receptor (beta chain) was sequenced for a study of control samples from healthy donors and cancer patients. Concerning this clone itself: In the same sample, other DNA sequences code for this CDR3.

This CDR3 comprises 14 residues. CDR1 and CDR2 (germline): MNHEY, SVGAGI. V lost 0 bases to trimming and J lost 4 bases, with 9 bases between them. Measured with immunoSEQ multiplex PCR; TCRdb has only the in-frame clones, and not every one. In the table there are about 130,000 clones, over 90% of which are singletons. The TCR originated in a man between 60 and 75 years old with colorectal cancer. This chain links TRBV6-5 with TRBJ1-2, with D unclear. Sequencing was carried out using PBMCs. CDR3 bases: TGTGCCAGCAGTTACTCGAGAAGGGCCTATGGCTACACCTTC. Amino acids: CASSYSRRAYGYTF.